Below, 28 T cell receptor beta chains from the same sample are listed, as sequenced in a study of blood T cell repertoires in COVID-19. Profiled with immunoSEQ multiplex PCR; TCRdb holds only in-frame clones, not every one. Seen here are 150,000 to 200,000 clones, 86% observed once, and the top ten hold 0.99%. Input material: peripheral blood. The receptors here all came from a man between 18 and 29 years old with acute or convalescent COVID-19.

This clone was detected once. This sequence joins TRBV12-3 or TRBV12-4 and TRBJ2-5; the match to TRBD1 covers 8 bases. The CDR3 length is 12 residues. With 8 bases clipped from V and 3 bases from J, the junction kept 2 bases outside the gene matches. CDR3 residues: CASGTGKETQYF. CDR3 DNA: TGTGCCAGCGGGACAGGAAAAGAGACCCAGTACTTC.

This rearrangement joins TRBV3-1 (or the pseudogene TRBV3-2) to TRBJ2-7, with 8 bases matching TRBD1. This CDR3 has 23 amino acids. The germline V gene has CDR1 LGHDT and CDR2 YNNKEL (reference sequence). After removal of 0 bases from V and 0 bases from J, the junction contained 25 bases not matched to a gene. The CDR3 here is CASSQDPLTYTYREQGASYEQYV. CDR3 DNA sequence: TGTGCCAGCAGCCAAGATCCCTTAACCTACACCTACCGGGAGCAGGGGGCCTCCTACGAGCAGTACGTC.

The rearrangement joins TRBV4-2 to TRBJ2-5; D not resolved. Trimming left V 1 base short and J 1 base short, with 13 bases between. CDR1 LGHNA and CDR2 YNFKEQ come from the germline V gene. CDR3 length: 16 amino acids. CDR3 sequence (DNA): TGTGCCAGCAGCCAAGGCAGTAGCCTACCCCAAGAGACCCAGTACTTC. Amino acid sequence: CASSQGSSLPQETQYF.

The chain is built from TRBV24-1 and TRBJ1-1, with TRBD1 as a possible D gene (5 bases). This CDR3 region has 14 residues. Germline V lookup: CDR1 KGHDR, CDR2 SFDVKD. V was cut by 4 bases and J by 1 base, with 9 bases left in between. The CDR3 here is CATSDRGQNTEAFF. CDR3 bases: TGTGCCACCAGTGACCGCGGACAGAACACTGAAGCTTTCTTT.

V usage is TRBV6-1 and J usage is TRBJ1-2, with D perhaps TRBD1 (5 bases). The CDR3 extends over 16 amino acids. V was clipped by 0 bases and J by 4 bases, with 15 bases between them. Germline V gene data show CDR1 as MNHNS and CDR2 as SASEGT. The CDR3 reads CASSEAPAGSIYGYTF. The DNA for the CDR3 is TGTGCCAGCAGTGAAGCGCCGGCAGGGTCGATCTATGGCTACACCTTC.

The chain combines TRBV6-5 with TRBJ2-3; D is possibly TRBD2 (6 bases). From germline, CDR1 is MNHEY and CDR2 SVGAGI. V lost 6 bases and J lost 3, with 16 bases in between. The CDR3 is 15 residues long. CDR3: CASRGLPGGTDTQYF. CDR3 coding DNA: TGTGCCAGCAGAGGACTTCCCGGAGGGACAGATACGCAGTATTTT.

CDR3 DNA sequence: TGTGCCAGCAGTGGGACAGGGGGCAGCAATCAGCCCCAGCATTTT. Its translation is CASSGTGGSNQPQHF. The chain carries TRBV6-6 and TRBJ1-5; 12 bases map to TRBD1. The V segment lost 5 bases and the J segment 1 base; nucleotides outside the gene matches: 0. CDR3 length: 15 residues. Germline V gives CDR1 MNHNY, CDR2 SVGAGI (reference sequence).

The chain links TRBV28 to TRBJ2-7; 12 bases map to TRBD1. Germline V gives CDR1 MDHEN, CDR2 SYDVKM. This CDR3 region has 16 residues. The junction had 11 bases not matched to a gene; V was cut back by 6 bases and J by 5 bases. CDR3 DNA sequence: TGTGCCAGCAGCGATTACCGGGACAGGGGGCTCAACGAGCAGTACTTC. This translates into CASSDYRDRGLNEQYF.

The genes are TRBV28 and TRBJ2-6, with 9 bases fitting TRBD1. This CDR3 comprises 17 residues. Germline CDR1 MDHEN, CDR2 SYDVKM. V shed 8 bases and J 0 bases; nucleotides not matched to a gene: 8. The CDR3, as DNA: TGTGCCAGCGACGAGGGACAGGGAATCTCTGGGGCCAACGTCCTGACTTTC. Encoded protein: CASDEGQGISGANVLTF.

In DNA, the CDR3 is TGTGCCAGCACCGTGCAGGTCAATCAGCCCCAGCATTTT. Protein: CASTVQVNQPQHF. This chain connects TRBV6-1 to TRBJ1-5; D unclear. The length of the CDR3 is 13 residues. The germline V gene encodes CDR1 MNHNS and CDR2 SASEGT. Trimming took off 7 bases at V and 3 bases at J, with 10 bases between the two ends.

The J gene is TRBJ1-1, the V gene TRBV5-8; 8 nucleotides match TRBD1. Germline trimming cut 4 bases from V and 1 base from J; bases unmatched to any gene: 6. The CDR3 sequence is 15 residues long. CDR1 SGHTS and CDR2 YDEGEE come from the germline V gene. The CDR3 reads CASSVQGARNTEAFF. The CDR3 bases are TGTGCCAGCAGCGTCCAGGGGGCAAGGAACACTGAAGCTTTCTTT.

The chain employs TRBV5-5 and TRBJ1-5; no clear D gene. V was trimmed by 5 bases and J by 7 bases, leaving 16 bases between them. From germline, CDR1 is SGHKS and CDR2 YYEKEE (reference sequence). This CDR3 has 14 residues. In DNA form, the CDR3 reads TGTGCCAGCAGGGCGGGTCCGGGAGGGCAGCCCCAGCATTTT. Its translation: CASRAGPGGQPQHF.

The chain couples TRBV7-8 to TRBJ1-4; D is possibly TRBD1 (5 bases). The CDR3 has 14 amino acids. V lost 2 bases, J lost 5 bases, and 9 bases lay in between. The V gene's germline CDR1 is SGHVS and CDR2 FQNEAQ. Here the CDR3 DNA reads TGTGCCAGCAGCTTAAGACAGTCCAATGAAAAACTGTTTTTT. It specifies CASSLRQSNEKLFF. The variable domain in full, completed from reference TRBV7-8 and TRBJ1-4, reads GAGVSQSPRYKVAKRGQDVALRCDPISGHVSLFWYQQALGQGPEFLTYFQNEAQLDKSGLPSDRFFAERPEGSVSTLKIQRTQQEDSAVYLCASSLRQSNEKLFFGSGTQLSVL.

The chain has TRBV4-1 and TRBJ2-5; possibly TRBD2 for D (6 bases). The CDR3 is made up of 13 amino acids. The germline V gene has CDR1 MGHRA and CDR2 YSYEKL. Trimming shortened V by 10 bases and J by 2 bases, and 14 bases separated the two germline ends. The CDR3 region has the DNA TGCGCCACAAAAGGAGGGAATCAAGAGACCCAGTACTTC. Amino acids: CATKGGNQETQYF.

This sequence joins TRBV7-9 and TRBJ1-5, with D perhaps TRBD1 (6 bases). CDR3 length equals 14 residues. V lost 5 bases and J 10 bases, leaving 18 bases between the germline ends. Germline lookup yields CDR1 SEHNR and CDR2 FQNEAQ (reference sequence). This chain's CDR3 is CASSAGGQGHPQHF. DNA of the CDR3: TGTGCCAGCAGCGCGGGGGGCCAGGGGCATCCCCAGCATTTT.

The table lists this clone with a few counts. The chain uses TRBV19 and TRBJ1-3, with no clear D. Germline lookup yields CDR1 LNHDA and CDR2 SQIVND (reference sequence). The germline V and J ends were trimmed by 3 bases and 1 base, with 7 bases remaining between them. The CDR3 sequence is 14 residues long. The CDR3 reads CASSIGRSGNTIYF. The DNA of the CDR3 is TGTGCCAGTAGTATCGGCAGGTCTGGAAACACCATATATTTT.

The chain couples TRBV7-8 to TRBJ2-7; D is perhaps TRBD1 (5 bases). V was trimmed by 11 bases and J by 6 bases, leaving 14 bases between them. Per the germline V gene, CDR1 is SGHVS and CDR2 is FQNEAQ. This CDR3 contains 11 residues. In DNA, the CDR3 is TGTGCCTGTGGACAATCAGCCGAGCAGTACTTC. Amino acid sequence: CACGQSAEQYF.

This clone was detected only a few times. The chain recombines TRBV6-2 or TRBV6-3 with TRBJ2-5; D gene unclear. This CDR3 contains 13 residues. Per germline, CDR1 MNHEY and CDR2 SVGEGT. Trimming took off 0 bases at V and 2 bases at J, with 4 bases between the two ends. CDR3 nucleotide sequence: TGTGCCAGCAGTTACTCAGCACAAGAGACCCAGTACTTC. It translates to CASSYSAQETQYF.

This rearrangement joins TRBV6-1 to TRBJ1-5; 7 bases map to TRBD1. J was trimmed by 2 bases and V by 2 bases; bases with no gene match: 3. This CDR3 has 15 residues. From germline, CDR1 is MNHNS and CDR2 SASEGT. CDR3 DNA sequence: TGTGCCAGCAGTGAAATAGGACAGGGCAATCAGCCCCAGCATTTT. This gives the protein CASSEIGQGNQPQHF.

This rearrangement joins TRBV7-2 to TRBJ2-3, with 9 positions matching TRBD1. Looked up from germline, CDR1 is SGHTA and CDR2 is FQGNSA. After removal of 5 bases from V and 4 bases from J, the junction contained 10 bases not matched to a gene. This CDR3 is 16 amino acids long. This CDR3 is CASSRAPGQGPDTQYF. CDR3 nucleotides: TGTGCCAGCAGCCGCGCCCCGGGACAGGGACCAGATACGCAGTATTTT. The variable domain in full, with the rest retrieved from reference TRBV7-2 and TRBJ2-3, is GAGVSQSPSNKVTEKGKDVELRCDPISGHTALYWYRQSLGQGLEFLIYFQGNSAPDKSGLPSDRFSAERTGGSVSTLTIQRTQQEDSAVYLCASSRAPGQGPDTQYFGPGTRLTVL.

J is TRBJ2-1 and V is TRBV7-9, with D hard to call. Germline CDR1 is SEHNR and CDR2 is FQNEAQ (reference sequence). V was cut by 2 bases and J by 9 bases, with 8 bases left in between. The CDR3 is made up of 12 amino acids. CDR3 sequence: CASSLSRAEQFF. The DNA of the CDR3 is TGTGCCAGCAGCTTATCTAGAGCTGAGCAGTTCTTC.

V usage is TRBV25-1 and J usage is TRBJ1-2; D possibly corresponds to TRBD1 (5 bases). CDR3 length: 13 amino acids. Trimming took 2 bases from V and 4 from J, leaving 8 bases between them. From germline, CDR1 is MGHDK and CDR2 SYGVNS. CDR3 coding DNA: TGTGCCAGCAGTGAAACCCAGGGCTATGGCTACACCTTC. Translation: CASSETQGYGYTF.

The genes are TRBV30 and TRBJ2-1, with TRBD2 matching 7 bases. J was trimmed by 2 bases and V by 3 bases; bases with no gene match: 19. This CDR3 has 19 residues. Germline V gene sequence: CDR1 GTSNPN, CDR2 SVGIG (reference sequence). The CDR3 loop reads CAWRADGVLRAGAYNEQFF. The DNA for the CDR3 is TGTGCCTGGAGAGCAGATGGAGTACTGCGGGCGGGGGCCTACAATGAGCAGTTCTTC.

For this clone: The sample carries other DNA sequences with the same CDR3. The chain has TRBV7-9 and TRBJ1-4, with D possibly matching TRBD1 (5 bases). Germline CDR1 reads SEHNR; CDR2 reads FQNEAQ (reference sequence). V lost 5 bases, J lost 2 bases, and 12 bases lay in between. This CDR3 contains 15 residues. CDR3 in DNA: TGTGCCAGCAGCCCCCGGGAGGGGACTAATGAAAAACTGTTTTTT. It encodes CASSPREGTNEKLFF.

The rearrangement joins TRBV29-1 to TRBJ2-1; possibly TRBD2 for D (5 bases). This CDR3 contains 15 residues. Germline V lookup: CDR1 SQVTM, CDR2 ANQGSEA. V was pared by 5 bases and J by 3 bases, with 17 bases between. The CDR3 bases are TGCAGCGTTCTCCCTTTAGGAGGAATCTACAATGAGCAGTTCTTC. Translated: CSVLPLGGIYNEQFF.

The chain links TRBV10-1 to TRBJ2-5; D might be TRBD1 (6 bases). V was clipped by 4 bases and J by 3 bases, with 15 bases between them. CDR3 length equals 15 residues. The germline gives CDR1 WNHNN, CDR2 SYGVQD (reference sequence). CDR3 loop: CASSAQTGFEETQYF. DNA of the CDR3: TGCGCCAGCAGTGCTCAAACAGGGTTCGAAGAGACCCAGTACTTC.

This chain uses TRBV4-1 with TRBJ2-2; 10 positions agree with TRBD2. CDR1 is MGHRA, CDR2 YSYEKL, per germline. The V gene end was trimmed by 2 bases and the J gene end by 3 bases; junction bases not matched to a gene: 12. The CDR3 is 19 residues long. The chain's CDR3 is CASSQNRIIAGGHTGELFF. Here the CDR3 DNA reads TGCGCCAGCAGCCAAAACCGGATAATAGCGGGGGGACACACCGGGGAGCTGTTTTTT.

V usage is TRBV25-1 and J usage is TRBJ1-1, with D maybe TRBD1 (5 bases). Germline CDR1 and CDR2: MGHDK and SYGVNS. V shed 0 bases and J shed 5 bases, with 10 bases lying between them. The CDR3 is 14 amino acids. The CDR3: CASSEYGHSTEAFF. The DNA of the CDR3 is TGTGCCAGCAGTGAATACGGACACTCGACTGAAGCTTTCTTT.